One and the same sample provided the 17 T cell receptor beta chains below, sequenced in a study of blood T cell repertoires in COVID-19. The data were produced by immunoSEQ multiplex PCR, yet TCRdb's version contains in-frame clones alone and is incomplete. Altogether about 270,000 clones are present, about 76% being singletons, with the ten largest covering around 2.9%. Sequences were obtained from peripheral blood. The origin of the receptors is a woman aged 55-70 years with active or convalescent COVID-19.

The chain uses TRBV10-3 and TRBJ2-7; no clear D. Trimming shortened V by 6 bases and J by 4 bases, and 13 bases separated the two germline ends. Germline V gives CDR1 ENHRY, CDR2 SYGVKD. This CDR3 has 13 residues. CDR3 bases: TGTGCCATCAGGGCTACCAACAGTTACGAGCAGTACTTC. Translated: CAIRATNSYEQYF.

This clone was counted only a few times. The CDR3 here is CASSHLGGGGTEAFF. The CDR3, as DNA: TGTGCCAGCAGCCACCTAGGGGGCGGTGGCACTGAAGCTTTCTTT. V is TRBV5-6 and J is TRBJ1-1; 7 nucleotides line up with TRBD1. The CDR3 totals 15 residues. With 4 bases clipped from V and 4 bases from J, the junction kept 10 bases outside the gene matches. Per germline, CDR1 SGHDT and CDR2 YYEEEE.

The J gene is TRBJ2-5, the V gene TRBV7-8; perhaps TRBD2 as D (6 bases). The germline V gene has CDR1 SGHVS and CDR2 FQNEAQ. The V gene lost 3 bases and the J gene lost 3 bases, with 8 bases spanning the gap. CDR3 length: 13 residues. The CDR3 nucleotides read TGTGCCAGCAGCTTTAGCGGAGAAGAGACCCAGTACTTC. This codes for CASSFSGEETQYF.

The genes are TRBV5-1 and TRBJ1-6; maybe TRBD1 (6 bases). The V gene's germline CDR1 is SGHRS and CDR2 YFSETQ. V lost 8 bases and J lost 5, with 17 bases in between. The CDR3 extends over 15 amino acids. The CDR3 sequence: CASSVQGPDNSPLHF. The DNA for the CDR3 is TGCGCCAGTTCTGTTCAGGGGCCTGATAATTCACCCCTCCACTTT.

The chain couples TRBV7-9 to TRBJ2-5; 9 bases line up with TRBD1. Trimming took 2 bases from V and 0 from J; bases not matched to a gene: 4. The CDR3 is 16 amino acids. Germline V CDR1 and CDR2: SEHNR, FQNEAQ (reference sequence). CDR3 nucleotide sequence: TGTGCCAGCAGCTTAACAGGGGGCACGTACCAAGAGACCCAGTACTTC. This sequence encodes CASSLTGGTYQETQYF.

This clone has just a few counts. The rearrangement links TRBV2 to TRBJ1-1, with D uncertain. The germline V and J ends were trimmed by 1 base and 6 bases, with 9 bases remaining between them. The CDR3 loop spans 13 amino acids. Germline CDR1 reads SNHLY; CDR2 reads FYNNEI. Here the CDR3 reads CASSEGPGSEAFF. DNA of the CDR3: TGTGCCAGCAGTGAAGGGCCGGGTTCTGAAGCTTTCTTT. Based on the CDR3 plus reference TRBV2 and TRBJ1-1, the full variable domain is EPEVTQTPSHQVTQMGQEVILRCVPISNHLYFYWYRQILGQKVEFLVSFYNNEISEKSEIFDDQFSVERPDGSNFTLKIRSTKLEDSAMYFCASSEGPGSEAFFGQGTRLTVV.

This clone was picked up one time. This chain connects TRBV29-1 to TRBJ2-7; no clear D. With 2 bases removed from V and 2 bases from J, the gap between germline ends came to 7 bases. CDR1 and CDR2 from the germline V gene are SQVTM and ANQGSEA. CDR3 length: 12 residues. The CDR3: CSVEYRAYEQYF. CDR3 DNA sequence: TGCAGCGTTGAATATCGAGCCTACGAGCAGTACTTC.

As for this clone: A read error is possible here, since a much larger clone lies one base away. V is TRBV5-8 and J is TRBJ1-6; unclear D gene. CDR3 length equals 14 residues. Germline lookup yields CDR1 SGHTS and CDR2 YDEGEE. V was pared by 0 bases and J by 4 bases, with 5 bases between. In DNA, the CDR3 is TGTGCCAGCAGCTTGGCCGGTTATAATTCACCCCTCCACTTT. Translation gives CASSLAGYNSPLHF.

The gene calls are TRBV7-9 and TRBJ2-3; 8 bases line up with TRBD2. V lost 10 bases and J lost 0; bases outside the gene matches: 15. The germline V gene has CDR1 SEHNR and CDR2 FQNEAQ (reference sequence). The CDR3 contains 17 residues. In DNA, the CDR3 is TGTGCCATCTCGACTAGCGCTACCGTATTTAGCACAGATACGCAGTATTTT. This sequence encodes CAISTSATVFSTDTQYF.

This sequence joins TRBV7-3 and TRBJ2-3; maybe TRBD2 (5 bases). There are 14 residues in the CDR3. Germline V CDR1 and CDR2: SGHTA, FQGTGA. V lost 9 bases to trimming and J lost 3 bases, with 16 bases between them. Written as DNA, the CDR3 is TGTGCCAGTCGTTGGGCAGCGGAAACAGATACGCAGTATTTT. This sequence encodes CASRWAAETDTQYF. The variable domain in full, completed from reference TRBV7-3 and TRBJ2-3, reads GAGVSQTPSNKVTEKGKYVELRCDPISGHTALYWYRQSLGQGPEFLIYFQGTGAADDSGLPNDRFFAVRPEGSVSTLKIQRTERGDSAVYLCASRWAAETDTQYFGPGTRLTVL.

This chain joins TRBV7-8 and TRBJ1-5; possibly TRBD1 for D (6 bases). The length of the CDR3 is 14 residues. Deletions cut 4 bases from V and 4 bases from J, with 11 bases between. The V gene's germline CDR1 is SGHVS and CDR2 FQNEAQ. This CDR3 is CASSYRTANQPQHF. CDR3 coding DNA: TGTGCCAGCAGCTACCGGACAGCTAATCAGCCCCAGCATTTT.

J is TRBJ1-4 and V is TRBV4-2, with 10 nucleotides matching TRBD1. Trimming at V came to 4 bases and at J to 8 bases, leaving 4 bases not matched to a gene. The CDR3 totals 14 residues. Germline V gene sequence: CDR1 LGHNA, CDR2 YNFKEQ. CDR3 region: CASSLGTGEEKLFF. In DNA, the CDR3 is TGTGCCAGCAGCCTAGGGACAGGGGAAGAAAAACTGTTTTTT.

The chain joins TRBV19 to TRBJ2-6; 7 bases align to TRBD1. The CDR3 has 14 amino acids. Germline CDR1 reads LNHDA; CDR2 reads SQIVND (reference sequence). Germline trimming cut 4 bases from V and 10 bases from J; bases unmatched to any gene: 7. The CDR3 loop reads CASSRLTGVNVLTF. As DNA, the CDR3 is TGTGCCAGTAGTAGGTTAACAGGGGTAAACGTCCTGACTTTC.

This chain links TRBV27 with TRBJ2-1; 8 bases fit TRBD2. There are 15 residues in the CDR3. V shed 6 bases and J 4 bases; nucleotides not matched to a gene: 8. Germline CDR1 and CDR2: MNHEY and SMNVEV (reference sequence). The CDR3 nucleotides are TGTGCCAGCAGCCCTCGGACTAGCTCATACAATGAGCAGTTCTTC. Its protein is CASSPRTSSYNEQFF.

The chain uses TRBV2 and TRBJ1-2; D remains ambiguous. The germline V gene has CDR1 SNHLY and CDR2 FYNNEI. V was clipped by 5 bases and J by 6 bases, with 10 bases between them. There are 12 residues in the CDR3. CDR3 nucleotide sequence: TGTGCCAGCAGTAAGGACTTGCATGGCTACACCTTC. Amino acids: CASSKDLHGYTF.

The chain uses TRBV12-3 or TRBV12-4 and TRBJ1-5, with D hard to call. Trimming pared 4 bases from V and 4 bases from J, leaving 5 bases between. The CDR3 contains 12 residues. The CDR3 sequence: CASSSMNQPQHF. The DNA of the CDR3 is TGTGCCAGCAGTTCTATGAATCAGCCCCAGCATTTT.

The chain couples TRBV18 to TRBJ2-1; TRBD2 agrees at 11 bases. Germline trimming cut 3 bases from V and 9 bases from J; bases unmatched to any gene: 10. The V gene's germline CDR1 is KGHSH and CDR2 LQKENI. The CDR3 sequence is 16 residues long. The CDR3, as DNA: TGTGCCAGCTCACCCGGGGTAGCGGGGGGGCCCGGTGAGCAGTTCTTC. This sequence encodes CASSPGVAGGPGEQFF.